These 5 T cell receptor beta chains were all obtained from the same sample, sequenced in a study of blood T cell repertoires in COVID-19. Data came from immunoSEQ multiplex PCR; TCRdb stores just in-frame clones and leaves some out. The sample includes around 190,000 clones, 80% to 90% of them seen just once. Input material: PBMCs or T cells enriched from blood (not recorded which). All receptors come from a man in his late teens or twenties with acute COVID-19.

This chain uses TRBV5-1 with TRBJ1-1; no definite D call. CDR1 SGHRS and CDR2 YFSETQ come from the germline V gene. The CDR3 spans 13 residues. Between the trimmed V and J ends, which lost 0 bases and 8 bases, there was a span of 11 bases. CDR3: CASSLAGTAEAFF. DNA for the CDR3: TGCGCCAGCAGCTTGGCCGGAACAGCAGAAGCTTTCTTT. The full variable domain, completed using reference TRBV5-1 and TRBJ1-1, is KAGVTQTPRYLIKTRGQQVTLSCSPISGHRSVSWYQQTPGQGLQFLFEYFSETQRNKGNFPGRFSGRQFSNSRSEMNVSTLELGDSALYLCASSLAGTAEAFFGQGTRLTVV.

This clone was seen a few times. This chain links TRBV28 with TRBJ2-3; maybe TRBD2 (5 bases). From germline, CDR1 is MDHEN and CDR2 SYDVKM. The V end was cut by 7 bases, the J end by 2 bases, with 10 bases between. The CDR3 is 13 amino acids. The CDR3 region has the DNA TGTGCCAGCATTCGGGGTACCACAGATACGCAGTATTTT. This gives the protein CASIRGTTDTQYF.

This chain joins TRBV2 and TRBJ2-3; possibly TRBD2 for D (5 bases). This CDR3 is 14 amino acids long. The germline V and J ends were trimmed by 6 bases and 2 bases, with 12 bases remaining between them. CDR1 is SNHLY, CDR2 FYNNEI, per germline. CDR3 in amino acids: CASREGLLTDTQYF. CDR3 coding DNA: TGTGCCAGCAGAGAGGGCCTTCTCACAGATACGCAGTATTTT.

This chain links TRBV25-1 with TRBJ2-7, with no clear D. This CDR3 region has 15 residues. Looked up from germline, CDR1 is MGHDK and CDR2 is SYGVNS. Deletions cut 3 bases from V and 1 base from J, with 13 bases between. In DNA, the CDR3 is TGTGCCAGCAGTGAGTCCCAGCAGGCTTCCTACGAGCAGTACTTC. This codes for CASSESQQASYEQYF.

The chain uses TRBV15 and TRBJ2-7; 8 bases fit TRBD1. V gave up 1 base and J gave up 6 bases; unmatched junction bases: 2. This CDR3 contains 13 residues. CDR1 is LNHNV, CDR2 YYDKDF, per germline (reference sequence). The DNA for the CDR3 is TGTGCCACCAGCAGAGTACAGGGGGGCGAGCAGTACTTC. It specifies CATSRVQGGEQYF.